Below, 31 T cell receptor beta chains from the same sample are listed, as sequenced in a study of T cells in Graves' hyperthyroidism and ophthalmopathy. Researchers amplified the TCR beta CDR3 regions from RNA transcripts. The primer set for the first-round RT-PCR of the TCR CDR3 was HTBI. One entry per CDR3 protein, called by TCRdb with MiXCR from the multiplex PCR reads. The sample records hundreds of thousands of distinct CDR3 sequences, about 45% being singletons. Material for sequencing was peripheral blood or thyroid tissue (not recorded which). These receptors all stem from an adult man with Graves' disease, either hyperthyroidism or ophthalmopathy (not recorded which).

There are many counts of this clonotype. This CDR3 reads CSATGTSGWGGEQYF. The CDR3 DNA is TGCAGTGCTACGGGGACTAGCGGGTGGGGTGGAGAGCAGTACTTC. This rearrangement joins TRBV20-1 to TRBJ2-7; 12 nucleotides match TRBD2. CDR1 DFQATT and CDR2 SNEGSKA come from the germline V gene (reference sequence). This CDR3 spans 15 amino acids. The V segment lost 4 bases and the J segment 7 bases; nucleotides outside the gene matches: 11.

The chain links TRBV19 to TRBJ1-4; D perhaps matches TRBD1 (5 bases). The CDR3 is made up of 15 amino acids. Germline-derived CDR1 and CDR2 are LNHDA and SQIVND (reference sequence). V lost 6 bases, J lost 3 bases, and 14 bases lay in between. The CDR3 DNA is TGTGCCAGTAGCCCCGCCGGGGGGGCTAATGAAAAACTGTTTTTT. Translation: CASSPAGGANEKLFF.

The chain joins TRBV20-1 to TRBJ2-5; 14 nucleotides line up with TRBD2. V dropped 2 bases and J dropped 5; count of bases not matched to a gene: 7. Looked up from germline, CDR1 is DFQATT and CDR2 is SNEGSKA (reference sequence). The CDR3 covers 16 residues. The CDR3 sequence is CSARLGLAGVEETQYF. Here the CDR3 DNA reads TGCAGTGCTAGATTGGGACTAGCGGGAGTAGAGGAGACCCAGTACTTC.

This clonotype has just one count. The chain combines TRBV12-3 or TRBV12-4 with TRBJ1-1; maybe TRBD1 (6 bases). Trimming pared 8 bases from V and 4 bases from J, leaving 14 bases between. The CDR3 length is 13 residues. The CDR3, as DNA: TGTGCCAGCCGTAGGGGGGAAAGCACTGAAGCTTTCTTT. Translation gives CASRRGESTEAFF.

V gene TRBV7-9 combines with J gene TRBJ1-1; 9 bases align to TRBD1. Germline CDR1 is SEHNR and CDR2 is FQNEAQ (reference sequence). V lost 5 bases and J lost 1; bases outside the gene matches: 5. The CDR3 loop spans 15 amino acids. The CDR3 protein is CASSTGTGRNTEAFF. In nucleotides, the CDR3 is TGTGCCAGCAGCACCGGGACAGGGCGGAACACTGAAGCTTTCTTT.

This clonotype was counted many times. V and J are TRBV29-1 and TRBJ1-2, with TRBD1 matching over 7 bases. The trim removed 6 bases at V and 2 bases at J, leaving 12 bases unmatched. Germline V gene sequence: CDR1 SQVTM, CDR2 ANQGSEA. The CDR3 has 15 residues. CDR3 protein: CSVDTRKDRNYGYTF. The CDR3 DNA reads TGCAGCGTCGACACCCGAAAGGACAGGAACTATGGCTACACCTTC. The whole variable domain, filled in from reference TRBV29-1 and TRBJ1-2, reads SAVISQKPSRDICQRGTSLTIQCQVDSQVTMMFWYRQQPGQSLTLIATANQGSEATYESGFVIDKFPISRPNLTFSTLTVSNMSPEDSSIYLCSVDTRKDRNYGYTFGSGTRLTVV.

The CDR3 nucleotides read TGTGCCACCAGTGATCAGGGTCCCAATCAGCCCCAGCATTTT. This encodes CATSDQGPNQPQHF. V gene TRBV24-1 combines with J gene TRBJ1-5, with D tentatively TRBD1 (5 bases). Between the trimmed V and J ends, which lost 3 bases and 3 bases, there was a span of 8 bases. This CDR3 spans 14 amino acids. Germline lookup yields CDR1 KGHDR and CDR2 SFDVKD.

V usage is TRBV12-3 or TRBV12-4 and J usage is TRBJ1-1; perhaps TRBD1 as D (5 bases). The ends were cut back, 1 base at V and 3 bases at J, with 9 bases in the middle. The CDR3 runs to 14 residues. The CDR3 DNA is TGTGCCAGCAGTTTAGGACAGTCATACACTGAAGCTTTCTTT. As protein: CASSLGQSYTEAFF.

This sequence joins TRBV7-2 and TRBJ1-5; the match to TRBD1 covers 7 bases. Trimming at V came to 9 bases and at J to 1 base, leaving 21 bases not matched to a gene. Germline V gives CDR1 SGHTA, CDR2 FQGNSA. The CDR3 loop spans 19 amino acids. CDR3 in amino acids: CASSIYWGDRQGSNQPQHF. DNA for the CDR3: TGTGCCAGTAGTATTTATTGGGGGGACAGACAGGGAAGCAATCAGCCCCAGCATTTT.

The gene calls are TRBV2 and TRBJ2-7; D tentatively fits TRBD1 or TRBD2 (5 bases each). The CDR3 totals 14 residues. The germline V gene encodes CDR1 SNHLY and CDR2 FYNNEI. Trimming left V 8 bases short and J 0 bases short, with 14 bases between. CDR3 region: CASGRDASSYEQYF. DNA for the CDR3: TGTGCCAGCGGCCGGGACGCGAGCTCCTACGAGCAGTACTTC.

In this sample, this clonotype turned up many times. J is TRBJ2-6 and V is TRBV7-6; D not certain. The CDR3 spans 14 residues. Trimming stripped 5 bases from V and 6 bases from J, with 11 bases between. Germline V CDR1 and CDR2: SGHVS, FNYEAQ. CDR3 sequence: CASSPATMANVLTF. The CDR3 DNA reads TGTGCCAGCAGCCCCGCAACGATGGCCAACGTCCTGACTTTC.

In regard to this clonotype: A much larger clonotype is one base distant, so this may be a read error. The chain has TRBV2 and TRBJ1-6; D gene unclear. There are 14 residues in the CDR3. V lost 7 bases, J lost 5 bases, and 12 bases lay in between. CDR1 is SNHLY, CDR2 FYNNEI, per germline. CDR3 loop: CASNVDGHNSPLHF. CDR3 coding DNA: TGTGCCAGCAATGTTGACGGACATAATTCACCCCTCCACTTT.

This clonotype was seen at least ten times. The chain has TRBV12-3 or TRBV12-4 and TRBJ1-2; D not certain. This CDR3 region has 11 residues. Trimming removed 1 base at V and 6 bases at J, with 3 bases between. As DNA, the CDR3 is TGTGCCAGCAGTTTAGATGATGGCTACACCTTC. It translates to CASSLDDGYTF.

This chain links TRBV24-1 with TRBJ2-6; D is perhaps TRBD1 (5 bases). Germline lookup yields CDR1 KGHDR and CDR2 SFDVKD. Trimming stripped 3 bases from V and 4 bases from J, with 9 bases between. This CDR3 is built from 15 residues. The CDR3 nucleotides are TGTGCCACCAGTGATCCACGACAGGGGGCCAACGTCCTGACTTTC. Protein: CATSDPRQGANVLTF.

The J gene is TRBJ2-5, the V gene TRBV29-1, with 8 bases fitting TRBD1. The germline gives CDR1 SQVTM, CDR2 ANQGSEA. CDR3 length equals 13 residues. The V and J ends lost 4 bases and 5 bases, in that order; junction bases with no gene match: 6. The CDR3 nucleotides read TGCAGCGTTGTTGCCAGGGGGCGGGAGACCCAGTACTTC. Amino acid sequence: CSVVARGRETQYF.

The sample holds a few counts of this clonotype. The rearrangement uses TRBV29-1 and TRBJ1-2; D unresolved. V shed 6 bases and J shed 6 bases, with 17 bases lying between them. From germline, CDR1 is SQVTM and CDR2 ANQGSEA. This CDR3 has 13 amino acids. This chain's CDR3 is CSVKISHGDGYTF. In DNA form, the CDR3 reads TGCAGCGTCAAGATATCCCACGGGGATGGCTACACCTTC.

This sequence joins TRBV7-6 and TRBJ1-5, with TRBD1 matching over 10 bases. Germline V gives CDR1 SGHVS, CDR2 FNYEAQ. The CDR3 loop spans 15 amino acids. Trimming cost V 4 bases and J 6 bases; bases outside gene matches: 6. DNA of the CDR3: TGTGCCAGCAGCTCCCAGACAGGGGGCTTTCAGCCCCAGCATTTT. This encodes CASSSQTGGFQPQHF.

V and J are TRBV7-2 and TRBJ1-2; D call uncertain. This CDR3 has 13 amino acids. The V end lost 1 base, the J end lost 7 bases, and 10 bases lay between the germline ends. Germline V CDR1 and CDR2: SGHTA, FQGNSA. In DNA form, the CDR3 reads TGTGCCAGCAGCTTAGGATCCACAAGTGGCTACACCTTC. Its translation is CASSLGSTSGYTF. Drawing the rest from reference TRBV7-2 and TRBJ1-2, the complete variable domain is GAGVSQSPSNKVTEKGKDVELRCDPISGHTALYWYRQSLGQGLEFLIYFQGNSAPDKSGLPSDRFSAERTGGSVSTLTIQRTQQEDSAVYLCASSLGSTSGYTFGSGTRLTVV.

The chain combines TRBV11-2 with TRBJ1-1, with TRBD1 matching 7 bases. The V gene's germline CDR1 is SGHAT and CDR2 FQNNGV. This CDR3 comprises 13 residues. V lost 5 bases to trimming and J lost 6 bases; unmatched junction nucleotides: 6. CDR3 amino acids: CASSRDRFAEAFF. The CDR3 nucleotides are TGTGCCAGCAGCCGGGACAGATTCGCTGAAGCTTTCTTT.

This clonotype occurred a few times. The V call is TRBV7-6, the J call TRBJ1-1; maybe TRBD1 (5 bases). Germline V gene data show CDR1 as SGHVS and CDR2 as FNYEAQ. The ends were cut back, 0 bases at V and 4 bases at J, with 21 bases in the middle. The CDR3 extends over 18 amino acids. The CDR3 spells CASSLAEGIQELGTEAFF. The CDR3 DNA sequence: TGTGCCAGCAGCTTAGCAGAAGGGATACAGGAATTGGGCACTGAAGCTTTCTTT.

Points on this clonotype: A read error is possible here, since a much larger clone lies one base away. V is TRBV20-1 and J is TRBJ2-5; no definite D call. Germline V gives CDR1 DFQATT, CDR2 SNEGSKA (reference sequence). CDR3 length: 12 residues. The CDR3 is CNARVRVETQYF. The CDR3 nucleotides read TGCAATGCTAGAGTTCGCGTGGAGACCCAGTACTTC.

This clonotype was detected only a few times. CDR3 DNA sequence: TGTGCCAGCAGTTACAGGTCGCTCTATGGCTACACCTTC. Translated, it gives CASSYRSLYGYTF. The rearrangement links TRBV6-5 to TRBJ1-2; D not certain. Germline assignment: CDR1 MNHEY and CDR2 SVGAGI. Trimming took 2 bases from V and 4 from J, leaving 8 bases between them. The CDR3 consists of 13 residues.

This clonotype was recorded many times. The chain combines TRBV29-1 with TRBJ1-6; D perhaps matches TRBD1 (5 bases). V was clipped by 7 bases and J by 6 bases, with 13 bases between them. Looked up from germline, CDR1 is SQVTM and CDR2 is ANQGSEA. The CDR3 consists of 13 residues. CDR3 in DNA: TGCAGCGGCGGGGACGGTGTTAATTCACCCCTCCACTTT. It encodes CSGGDGVNSPLHF.

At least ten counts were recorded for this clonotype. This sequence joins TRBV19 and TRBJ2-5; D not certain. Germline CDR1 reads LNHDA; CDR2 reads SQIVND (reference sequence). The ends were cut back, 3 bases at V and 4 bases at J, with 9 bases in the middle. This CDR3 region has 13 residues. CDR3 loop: CASSIQVSETQYF. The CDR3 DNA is TGTGCCAGTAGTATCCAGGTCTCAGAGACCCAGTACTTC.

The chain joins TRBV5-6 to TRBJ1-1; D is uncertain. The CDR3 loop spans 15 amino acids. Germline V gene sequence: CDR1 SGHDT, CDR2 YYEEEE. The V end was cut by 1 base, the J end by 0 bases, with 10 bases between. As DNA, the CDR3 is TGTGCCAGCAGCTTGATAACAGCATTGAACACTGAAGCTTTCTTT. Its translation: CASSLITALNTEAFF. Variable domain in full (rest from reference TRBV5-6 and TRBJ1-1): DAGVTQSPTHLIKTRGQQVTLRCSPKSGHDTVSWYQQALGQGPQFIFQYYEEEERQRGNFPDRFSGHQFPNYSSELNVNALLLGDSALYLCASSLITALNTEAFFGQGTRLTVV.

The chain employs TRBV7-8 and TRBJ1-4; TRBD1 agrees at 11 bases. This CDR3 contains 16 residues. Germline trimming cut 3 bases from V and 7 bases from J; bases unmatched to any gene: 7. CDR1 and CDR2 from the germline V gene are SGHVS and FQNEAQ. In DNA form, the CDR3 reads TGTGCCAGCAGCTTCGACAGGACAGGGGGCGGTGAAAAACTGTTTTTT. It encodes CASSFDRTGGGEKLFF.

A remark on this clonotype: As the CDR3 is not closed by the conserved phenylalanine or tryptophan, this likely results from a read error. Here the CDR3 reads CASSDRVDEKLFL. CDR3 nucleotides: TGTGCCAGCAGTGACAGGGTTGATGAAAAACTGTTTCTT. V gene TRBV2 combines with J gene TRBJ1-4; maybe TRBD1 (5 bases). CDR3 length: 13 residues. V was cut by 3 bases and J by 6 bases, with 8 bases left in between. Germline assignment: CDR1 SNHLY and CDR2 FYNNEI.

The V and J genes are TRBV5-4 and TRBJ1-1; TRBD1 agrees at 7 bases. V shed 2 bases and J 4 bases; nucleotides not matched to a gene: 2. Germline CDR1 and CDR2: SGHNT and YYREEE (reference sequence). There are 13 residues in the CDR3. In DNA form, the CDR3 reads TGTGCCAGCAGCTTTCAGGGGGTCACTGAAGCTTTCTTT. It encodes CASSFQGVTEAFF.

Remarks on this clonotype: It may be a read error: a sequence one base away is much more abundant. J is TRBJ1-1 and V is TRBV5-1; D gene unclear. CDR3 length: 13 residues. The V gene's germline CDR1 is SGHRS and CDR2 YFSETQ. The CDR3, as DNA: TGCGCCAGCAGCTTGATGTCCAACACTGAAGCTCTCTTT. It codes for CASSLMSNTEALF. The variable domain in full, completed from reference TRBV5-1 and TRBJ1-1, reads KAGVTQTPRYLIKTRGQQVTLSCSPISGHRSVSWYQQTPGQGLQFLFEYFSETQRNKGNFPGRFSGRQFSNSRSEMNVSTLELGDSALYLCASSLMSNTEALFGQGTRLTVV.

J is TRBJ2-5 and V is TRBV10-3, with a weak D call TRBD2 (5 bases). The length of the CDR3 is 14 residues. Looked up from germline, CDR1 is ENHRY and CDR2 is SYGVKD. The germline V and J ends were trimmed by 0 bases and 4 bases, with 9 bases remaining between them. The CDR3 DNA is TGTGCCATCAGTGAGTCGAGAGGAGGAGAGACCCAGTACTTC. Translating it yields CAISESRGGETQYF.

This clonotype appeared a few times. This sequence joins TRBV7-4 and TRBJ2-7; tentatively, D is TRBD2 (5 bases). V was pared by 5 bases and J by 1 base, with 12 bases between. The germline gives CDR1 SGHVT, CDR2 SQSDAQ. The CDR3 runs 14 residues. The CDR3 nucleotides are TGTGCCAGCAGCCAAGAGAGCGGATCCTACGAGCAGTACTTC. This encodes CASSQESGSYEQYF.